Below, 5 T cell receptor beta chains from the same sample are listed, as sequenced in a study of blood T cell repertoires in COVID-19 (dated by TCRdb to 2020 to 2021). The library was obtained by the immunoSEQ multiplex PCR assay. The source is immuneACCESS, and TCRdb retained only in-frame sequences with V and J called. Part of the clones is not carried over; for the studies checked, unresolved V genes explain less than half of this, and the remainder is unexplained. The table for this sample lists some 160,000 clones; approximately 80% of them were counted only once. Together, the top ten hold approximately 14% of the sample. The sequenced sample was peripheral blood. These receptor sequences come from a woman older than 75 with acute or convalescent COVID-19.

The V call is TRBV4-1, the J call TRBJ2-1; D possibly corresponds to TRBD1 (5 bases). Per germline, CDR1 MGHRA and CDR2 YSYEKL. V dropped 1 base and J dropped 10 bases, with 8 bases sitting between them. The CDR3 has 12 residues. The CDR3 protein is CASSQGGGEQFF. The CDR3 DNA reads TGCGCCAGCAGCCAAGGGGGCGGCGAGCAGTTCTTC.

The chain employs TRBV5-8 and TRBJ1-5; TRBD1 matches 9 bases. V shed 5 bases and J 0 bases; nucleotides not matched to a gene: 9. This CDR3 spans 17 amino acids. Germline V gene sequence: CDR1 SGHTS, CDR2 YDEGEE. DNA for the CDR3: TGTGCCAGCAGTTTCGGACAGGGGACATATAGCAATCAGCCCCAGCATTTT. This codes for CASSFGQGTYSNQPQHF. Variable domain in full (rest from reference TRBV5-8 and TRBJ1-5): EAGVTQSPTHLIKTRGQQATLRCSPISGHTSVYWYQQALGLGLQFLLWYDEGEERNRGNFPPRFSGRQFPNYSSELNVNALELEDSALYLCASSFGQGTYSNQPQHFGDGTRLSIL.

The chain is built from TRBV5-4 and TRBJ2-7; possibly TRBD2 for D (5 bases). The germline V and J ends were trimmed by 2 bases and 4 bases, with 7 bases remaining between them. In germline, CDR1 is SGHNT, CDR2 YYREEE (reference sequence). This CDR3 region has 12 residues. The CDR3 loop reads CASSFSGYEQYF. The CDR3 DNA follows: TGTGCCAGCAGCTTTTCGGGGTACGAGCAGTACTTC.

The CDR3 loop reads CASSWFLPGQGTGANVLTF. The CDR3 DNA is TGTGCCAGCAGCTGGTTCCTTCCGGGCCAGGGGACTGGGGCCAACGTCCTGACTTTC. J is TRBJ2-6 and V is TRBV5-5; the D gene is possibly TRBD1 (6 bases). The CDR3 contains 19 residues. V was cut by 3 bases and J by 2 bases, with 21 bases left in between. Germline V gives CDR1 SGHKS, CDR2 YYEKEE (reference sequence).

The rearrangement uses TRBV13 and TRBJ2-2; TRBD1 matches at 8 bases. The CDR3 consists of 16 residues. V lost 5 bases, J lost 1 base, and 6 bases stayed unmatched. Looked up from germline, CDR1 is PRHDT and CDR2 is FYEKMQ (reference sequence). In nucleotides, the CDR3 is TGTGCCAGCAGCAGGCAGGGGGCCTTGAACACCGGGGAGCTGTTTTTT. This gives the protein CASSRQGALNTGELFF.